This T cell receptor beta chain emerged from a study of T cells in Graves' hyperthyroidism and ophthalmopathy. Study findings and constraints: In the blood, most expanded thyroid clonotypes above 0.001 appeared as well. In simple terms, a model built on 13 V-J features told ophthalmopathy apart from stable hyperthyroidism.

This clonotype was seen many times. Its antigen remains unidentified. The source material, RNA transcripts, was used to amplify TCR beta CDR3 regions. The TCR CDR3 first-round RT-PCR relied on the HTBI primer set. Via MiXCR, TCRdb re-called the multiplex PCR reads, giving one row per CDR3 protein. The sample records hundreds of thousands of distinct CDR3 sequences, roughly a third being singletons. Across 18 months, stable Graves' hyperthyroidism was marked by no progression to ophthalmopathy. This sample holds PBMCs from roughly 10 ml fresh peripheral blood. Germline trimming cut 5 bases from V and 1 base from J; bases unmatched to any gene: 4. CDR1 is SGHTA, CDR2 FQGNSA, per germline. The CDR3 is 14 amino acids.

The sequenced sample consisted of blood. V gene TRBV7-2 combines with J gene TRBJ2-7, with 8 bases fitting TRBD1. This receptor was obtained from a woman between 40 and 50 years old with Graves' hyperthyroidism. CDR3 loop: CASSLDRGSYEQYF. The DNA of the CDR3 is TGTGCCAGCAGCCTAGACAGGGGTTCCTACGAGCAGTACTTC.